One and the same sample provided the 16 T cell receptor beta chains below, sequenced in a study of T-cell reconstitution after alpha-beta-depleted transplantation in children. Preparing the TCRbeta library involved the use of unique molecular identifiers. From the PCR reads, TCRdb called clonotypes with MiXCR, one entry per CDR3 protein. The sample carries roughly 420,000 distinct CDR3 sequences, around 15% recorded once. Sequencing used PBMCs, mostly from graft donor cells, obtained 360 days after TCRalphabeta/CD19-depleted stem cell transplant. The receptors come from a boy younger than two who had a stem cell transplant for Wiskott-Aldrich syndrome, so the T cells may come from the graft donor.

CDR3 residues: CASHTRGTQYF. The DNA for the CDR3 is TGTGCCAGCCATACACGGGGGACCCAGTACTTC. This chain links TRBV3-1 with TRBJ2-5; D may be TRBD2 (5 bases). V was cut by 8 bases and J by 7 bases, with 11 bases left in between. The CDR3 loop spans 11 amino acids. The germline gives CDR1 LGHDT, CDR2 YNNKEL (reference sequence).

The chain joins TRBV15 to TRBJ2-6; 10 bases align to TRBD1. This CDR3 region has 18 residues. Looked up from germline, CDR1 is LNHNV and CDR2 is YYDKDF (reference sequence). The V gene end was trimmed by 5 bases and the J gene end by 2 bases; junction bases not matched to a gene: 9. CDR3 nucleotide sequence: TGTGCCACCAGCGTTCCGGGACAGGGGTCGGCTGGGGCCAACGTCCTGACTTTC. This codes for CATSVPGQGSAGANVLTF. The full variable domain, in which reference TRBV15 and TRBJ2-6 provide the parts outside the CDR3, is DAMVIQNPRYQVTQFGKPVTLSCSQTLNHNVMYWYQQKSSQAPKLLFHYYDKDFNNEADTPDNFQSRRPNTSFCFLDIRSPGLGDTAMYLCATSVPGQGSAGANVLTFGAGSRLTVL.

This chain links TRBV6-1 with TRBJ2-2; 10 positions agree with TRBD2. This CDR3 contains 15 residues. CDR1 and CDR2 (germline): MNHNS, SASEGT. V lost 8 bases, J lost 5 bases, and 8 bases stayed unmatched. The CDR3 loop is CASAQRGGGTGELFF. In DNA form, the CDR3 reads TGTGCCAGCGCCCAGCGGGGGGGCGGGACCGGGGAGCTGTTTTTT.

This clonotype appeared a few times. The CDR3 DNA is TGTGCCAGCAGCCGAAGGGTCACAGGTTATCTCTCCTACGAGCAGTACTTC. Encoded protein: CASSRRVTGYLSYEQYF. The chain couples TRBV7-2 to TRBJ2-7; weak D call: TRBD1 (5 bases). V was cut by 5 bases and J by 0 bases, with 20 bases left in between. Germline CDR1 and CDR2: SGHTA and FQGNSA. The CDR3 runs to 17 residues.

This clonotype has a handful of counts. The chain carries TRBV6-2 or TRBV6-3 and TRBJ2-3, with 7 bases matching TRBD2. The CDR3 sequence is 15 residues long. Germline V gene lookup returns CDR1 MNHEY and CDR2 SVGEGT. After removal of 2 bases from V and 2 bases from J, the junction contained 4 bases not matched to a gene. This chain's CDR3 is CASSYAGVTTDTQYF. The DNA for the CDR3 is TGTGCCAGCAGTTACGCGGGGGTTACCACAGATACGCAGTATTTT.

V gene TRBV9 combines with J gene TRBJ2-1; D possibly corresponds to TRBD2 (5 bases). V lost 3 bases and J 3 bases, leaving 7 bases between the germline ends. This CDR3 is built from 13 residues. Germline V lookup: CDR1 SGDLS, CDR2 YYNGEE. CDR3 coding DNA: TGTGCCAGCAGCGCCGACTACTACAATGAGCAGTTCTTC. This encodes CASSADYYNEQFF.

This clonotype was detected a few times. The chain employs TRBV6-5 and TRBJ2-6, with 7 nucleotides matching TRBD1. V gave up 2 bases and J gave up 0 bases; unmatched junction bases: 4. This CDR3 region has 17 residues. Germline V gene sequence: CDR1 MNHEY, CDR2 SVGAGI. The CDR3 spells CASSYPDRVSGANVLTF. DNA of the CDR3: TGTGCCAGCAGTTACCCCGACAGGGTCTCTGGGGCCAACGTCCTGACTTTC.

In DNA form, the CDR3 reads TGTGCCTGGGGGGACGGTCCACAAGAGACCCAGTACTTC. Translating gives CAWGDGPQETQYF. The genes are TRBV30 and TRBJ2-5; either TRBD1 or TRBD2 may fit D (5 bases each). The CDR3 extends over 13 amino acids. In germline, CDR1 is GTSNPN, CDR2 SVGIG (reference sequence). Deletions cut 5 bases from V and 2 bases from J, with 12 bases between. The full variable domain, rest sourced from reference TRBV30 and TRBJ2-5, is SQTIHQWPATLVQPVGSPLSLECTVEGTSNPNLYWYRQAAGRGLQLLFYSVGIGQISSEVPQNLSASRPQDRQFILSSKKLLLSDSGFYLCAWGDGPQETQYFGPGTRLLVL.

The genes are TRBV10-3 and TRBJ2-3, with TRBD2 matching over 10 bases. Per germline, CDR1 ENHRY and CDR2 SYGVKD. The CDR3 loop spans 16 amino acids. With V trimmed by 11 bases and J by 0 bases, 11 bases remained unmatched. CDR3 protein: CAATSGGALSTDTQYF. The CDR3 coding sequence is TGTGCCGCGACAAGCGGGGGGGCTTTGAGCACAGATACGCAGTATTTT.

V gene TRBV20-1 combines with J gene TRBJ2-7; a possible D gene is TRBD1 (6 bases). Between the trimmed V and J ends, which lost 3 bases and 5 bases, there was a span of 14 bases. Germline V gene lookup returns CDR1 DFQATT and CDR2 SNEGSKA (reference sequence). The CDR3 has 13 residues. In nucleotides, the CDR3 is TGCAGTGCTAGCCGGACCTGGACAGACGAGCAGTACTTC. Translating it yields CSASRTWTDEQYF.

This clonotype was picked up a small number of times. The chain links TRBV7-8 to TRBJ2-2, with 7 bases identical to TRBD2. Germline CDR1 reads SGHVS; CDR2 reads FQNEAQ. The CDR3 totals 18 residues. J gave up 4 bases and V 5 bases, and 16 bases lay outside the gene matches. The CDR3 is CASSLYYSPREATGELFF. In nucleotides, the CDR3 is TGTGCCAGCAGCCTTTATTATAGCCCTCGGGAGGCCACCGGGGAGCTGTTTTTT.

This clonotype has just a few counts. This chain's CDR3 is CASSSLSRAPNTGELFF. CDR3 in DNA: TGTGCCAGCAGCTCGTTATCCAGGGCCCCGAACACCGGGGAGCTGTTTTTT. The chain links TRBV7-9 to TRBJ2-2; D perhaps matches TRBD1 (5 bases). CDR1 SEHNR and CDR2 FQNEAQ come from the germline V gene (reference sequence). This CDR3 is 17 amino acids long. Trimming removed 4 bases from V and 0 bases from J, with 15 bases in between.

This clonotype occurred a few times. The CDR3 nucleotides read TGTGCCAGCAGCTTGTTAGCGACCTACGAGCAGTACTTC. Protein product: CASSLLATYEQYF. The chain carries TRBV5-6 and TRBJ2-7, with D possibly matching TRBD2 (5 bases). V was trimmed by 1 base and J by 2 bases, leaving 7 bases between them. The length of the CDR3 is 13 residues. From germline, CDR1 is SGHDT and CDR2 YYEEEE. Drawing the rest from reference TRBV5-6 and TRBJ2-7, the complete variable domain is DAGVTQSPTHLIKTRGQQVTLRCSPKSGHDTVSWYQQALGQGPQFIFQYYEEEERQRGNFPDRFSGHQFPNYSSELNVNALLLGDSALYLCASSLLATYEQYFGPGTRLTVT.

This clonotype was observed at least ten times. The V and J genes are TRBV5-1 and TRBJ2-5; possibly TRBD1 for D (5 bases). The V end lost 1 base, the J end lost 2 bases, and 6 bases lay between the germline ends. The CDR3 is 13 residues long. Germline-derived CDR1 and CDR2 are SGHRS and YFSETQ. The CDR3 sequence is CASSLHRQETQYF. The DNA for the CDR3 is TGCGCCAGCAGCTTGCACAGGCAAGAGACCCAGTACTTC.

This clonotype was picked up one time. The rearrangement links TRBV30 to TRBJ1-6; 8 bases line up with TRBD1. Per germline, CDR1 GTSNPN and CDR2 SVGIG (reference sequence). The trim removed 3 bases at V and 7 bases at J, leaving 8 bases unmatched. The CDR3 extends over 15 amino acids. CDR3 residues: CAWRRQGLRNSPLHF. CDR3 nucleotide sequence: TGTGCCTGGAGACGACAGGGGTTGAGGAATTCACCCCTCCACTTT.

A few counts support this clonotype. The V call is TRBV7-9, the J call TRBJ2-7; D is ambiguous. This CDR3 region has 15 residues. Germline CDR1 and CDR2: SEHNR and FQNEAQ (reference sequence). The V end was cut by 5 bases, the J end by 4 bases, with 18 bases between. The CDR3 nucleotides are TGTGCCAGCAGCCATATGGCACACAGTTTGTACGAGCAGTACTTC. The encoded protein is CASSHMAHSLYEQYF.